The T cell receptor beta chain under discussion was sequenced for a study of blood T cell repertoires in COVID-19. The V end lost 10 bases, the J end lost 14 bases, and 25 bases lay between the germline ends. This CDR3 comprises 14 residues. Measured with immunoSEQ multiplex PCR; TCRdb has only the in-frame clones, and not every one. The sample carries about 99,000 clones, 84% recorded once. This receptor was taken from a human donor in a cohort sampled during active COVID-19. This chain connects TRBV5-3 to TRBJ1-6; D perhaps matches TRBD1 (5 bases). TRBV5-3 is an open reading frame, and its role is uncertain. Sequences were obtained from peripheral blood. CDR3 bases: TGTGCCGGACCGACGTGGGGCCCCAACGGCTCCCTCCACTTT. Amino acids: CAGPTWGPNGSLHF.